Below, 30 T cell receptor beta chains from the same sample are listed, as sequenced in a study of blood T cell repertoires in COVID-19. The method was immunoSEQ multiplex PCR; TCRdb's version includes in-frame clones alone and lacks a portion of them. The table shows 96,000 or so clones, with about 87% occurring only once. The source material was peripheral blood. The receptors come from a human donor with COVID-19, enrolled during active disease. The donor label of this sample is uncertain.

The CDR3 nucleotides read TGTGCCAGCAGCCCAGAGCAGCGGGCCACTGAAGCTTTCTTT. It encodes CASSPEQRATEAFF. The J gene is TRBJ1-1, the V gene TRBV5-4; D uncertain. Trimming pared 4 bases from V and 4 bases from J, leaving 14 bases between. The V gene's germline CDR1 is SGHNT and CDR2 YYREEE (reference sequence). This CDR3 has 14 amino acids.

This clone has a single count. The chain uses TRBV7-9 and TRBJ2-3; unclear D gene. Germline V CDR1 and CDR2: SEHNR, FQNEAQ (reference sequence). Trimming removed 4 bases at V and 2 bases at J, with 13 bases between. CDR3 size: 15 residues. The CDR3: CASSSTRVLTDTQYF. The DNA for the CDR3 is TGTGCCAGCAGCTCCACCCGCGTCCTCACAGATACGCAGTATTTT.

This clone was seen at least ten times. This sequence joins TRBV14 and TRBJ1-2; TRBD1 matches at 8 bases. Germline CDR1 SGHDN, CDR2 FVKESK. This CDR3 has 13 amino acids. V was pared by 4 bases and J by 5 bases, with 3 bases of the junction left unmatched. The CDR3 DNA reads TGTGCCAGCAGCCGGACAGGGATATATGGCTACACCTTC. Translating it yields CASSRTGIYGYTF.

This CDR3 is CASSNPRQGYGYTF. The CDR3 nucleotides read TGTGCCAGTAGTAACCCTCGACAGGGCTATGGCTACACCTTC. The rearrangement links TRBV19 to TRBJ1-2, with 7 bases aligning to TRBD1. The J segment lost 4 bases and the V segment lost 4 bases, leaving 6 bases of the junction unmatched. Germline loops: CDR1 LNHDA, CDR2 SQIVND (reference sequence). The CDR3 spans 14 residues. Using reference TRBV19 and TRBJ1-2 for the parts outside the CDR3, the full variable domain is DGGITQSPKYLFRKEGQNVTLSCEQNLNHDAMYWYRQDPGQGLRLIYYSQIVNDFQKGDIAEGYSVSREKKESFPLTVTSAQKNPTAFYLCASSNPRQGYGYTFGSGTRLTVV.

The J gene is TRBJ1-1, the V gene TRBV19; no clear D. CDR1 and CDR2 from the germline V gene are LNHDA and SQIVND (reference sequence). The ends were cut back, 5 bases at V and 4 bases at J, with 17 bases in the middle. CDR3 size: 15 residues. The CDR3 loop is CASSFTRTVSTEAFF. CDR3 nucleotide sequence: TGTGCCAGTAGTTTCACCCGAACGGTATCCACTGAAGCTTTCTTT.

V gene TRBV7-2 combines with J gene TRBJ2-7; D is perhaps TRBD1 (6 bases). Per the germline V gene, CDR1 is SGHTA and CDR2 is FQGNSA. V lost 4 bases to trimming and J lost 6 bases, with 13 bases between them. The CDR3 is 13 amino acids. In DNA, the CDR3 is TGTGCCAGCAGCTGGGAGTTCAGGGGCGAGCAGTACTTC. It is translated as CASSWEFRGEQYF.

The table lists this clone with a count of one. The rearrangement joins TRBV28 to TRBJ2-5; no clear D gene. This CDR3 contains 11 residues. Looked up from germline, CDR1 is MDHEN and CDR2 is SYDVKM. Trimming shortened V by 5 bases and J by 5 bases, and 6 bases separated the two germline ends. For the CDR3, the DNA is TGTGCCAGCAGTGTTCGGGAGACCCAGTACTTC. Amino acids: CASSVRETQYF.

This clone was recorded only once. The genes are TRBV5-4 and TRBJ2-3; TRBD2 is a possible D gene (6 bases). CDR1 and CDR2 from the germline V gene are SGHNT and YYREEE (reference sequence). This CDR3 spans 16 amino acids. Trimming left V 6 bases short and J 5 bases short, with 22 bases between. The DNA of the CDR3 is TGTGCCAGCAACAGACGGAGCGGGTCATTGAAAGATACGCAGTATTTT. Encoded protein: CASNRRSGSLKDTQYF.

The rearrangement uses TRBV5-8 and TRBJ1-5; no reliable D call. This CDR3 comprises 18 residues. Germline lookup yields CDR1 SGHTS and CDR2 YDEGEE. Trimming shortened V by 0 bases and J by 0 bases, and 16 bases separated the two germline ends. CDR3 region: CASSLAVTESYSNQPQHF. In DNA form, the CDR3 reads TGTGCCAGCAGCTTGGCGGTTACAGAATCATATAGCAATCAGCCCCAGCATTTT.

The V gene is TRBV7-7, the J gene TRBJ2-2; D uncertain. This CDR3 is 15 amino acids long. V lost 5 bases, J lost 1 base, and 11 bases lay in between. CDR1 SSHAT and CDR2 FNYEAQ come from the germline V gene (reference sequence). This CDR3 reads CASSPLTGNTGELFF. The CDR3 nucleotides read TGTGCCAGCAGCCCCCTCACGGGGAACACCGGGGAGCTGTTTTTT.

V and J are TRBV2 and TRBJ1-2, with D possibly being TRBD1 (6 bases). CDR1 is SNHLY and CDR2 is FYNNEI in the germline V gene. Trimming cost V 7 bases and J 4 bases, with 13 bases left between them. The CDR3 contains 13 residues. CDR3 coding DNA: TGTGCCAGCAAAGGTGGGGGCGTCTATGGCTACACCTTC. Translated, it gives CASKGGGVYGYTF.

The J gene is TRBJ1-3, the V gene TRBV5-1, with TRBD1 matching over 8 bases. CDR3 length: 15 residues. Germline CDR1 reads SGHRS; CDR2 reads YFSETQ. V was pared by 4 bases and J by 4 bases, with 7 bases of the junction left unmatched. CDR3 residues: CASSQQGTGGNTIYF. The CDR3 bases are TGCGCCAGCAGCCAACAAGGGACAGGAGGAAACACCATATATTTT. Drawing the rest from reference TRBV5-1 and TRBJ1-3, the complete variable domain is KAGVTQTPRYLIKTRGQQVTLSCSPISGHRSVSWYQQTPGQGLQFLFEYFSETQRNKGNFPGRFSGRQFSNSRSEMNVSTLELGDSALYLCASSQQGTGGNTIYFGEGSWLTVV.

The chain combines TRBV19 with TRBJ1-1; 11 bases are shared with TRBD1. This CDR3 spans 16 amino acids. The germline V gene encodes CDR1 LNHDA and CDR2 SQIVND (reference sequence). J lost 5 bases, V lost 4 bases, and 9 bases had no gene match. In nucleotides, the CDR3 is TGTGCCAGTAGTACCCACGGACAGGGGGCTTATACTGAAGCTTTCTTT. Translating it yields CASSTHGQGAYTEAFF.

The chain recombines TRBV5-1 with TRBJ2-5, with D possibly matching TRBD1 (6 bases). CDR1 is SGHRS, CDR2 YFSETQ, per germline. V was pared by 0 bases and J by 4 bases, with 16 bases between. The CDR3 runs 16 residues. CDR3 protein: CASSLGDRGRGETQYF. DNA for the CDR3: TGCGCCAGCAGCTTGGGTGATCGGGGCAGGGGAGAGACCCAGTACTTC.

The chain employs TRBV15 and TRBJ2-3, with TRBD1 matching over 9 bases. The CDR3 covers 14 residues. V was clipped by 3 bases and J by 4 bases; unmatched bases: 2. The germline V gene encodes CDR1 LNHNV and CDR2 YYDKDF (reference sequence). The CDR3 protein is CATSRGQGPDTQYF. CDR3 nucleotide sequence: TGTGCCACCAGCAGGGGACAGGGACCAGATACGCAGTATTTT.

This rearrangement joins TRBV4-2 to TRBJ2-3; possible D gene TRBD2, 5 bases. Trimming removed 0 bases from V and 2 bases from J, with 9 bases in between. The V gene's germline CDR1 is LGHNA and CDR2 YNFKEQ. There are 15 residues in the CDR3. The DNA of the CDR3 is TGTGCCAGCAGCCAAGAGGTGCGGGCCACAGATACGCAGTATTTT. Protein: CASSQEVRATDTQYF.

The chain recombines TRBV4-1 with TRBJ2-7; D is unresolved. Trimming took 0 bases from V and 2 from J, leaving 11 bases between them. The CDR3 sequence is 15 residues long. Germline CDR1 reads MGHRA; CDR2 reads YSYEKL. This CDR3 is CASSQDNRATYEQYF. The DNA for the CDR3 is TGCGCCAGCAGCCAAGATAATCGAGCAACCTACGAGCAGTACTTC.

CDR3 coding DNA: TGTGCCATCACCCCAGGACAGTCCTACGAGCAGTACTTC. Translated: CAITPGQSYEQYF. The rearrangement links TRBV10-3 to TRBJ2-7; D possibly corresponds to TRBD1 (6 bases). The germline V gene has CDR1 ENHRY and CDR2 SYGVKD. The CDR3 sequence is 13 residues long. V lost 7 bases to trimming and J lost 1 base, with 11 bases between them.

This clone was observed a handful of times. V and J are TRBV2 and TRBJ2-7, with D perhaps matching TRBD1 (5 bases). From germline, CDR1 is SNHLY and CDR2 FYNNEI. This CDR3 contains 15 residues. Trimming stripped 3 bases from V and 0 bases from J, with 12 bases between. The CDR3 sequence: CASSEEGQGSYEQYF. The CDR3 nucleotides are TGTGCCAGCAGTGAGGAAGGTCAGGGCTCCTACGAGCAGTACTTC. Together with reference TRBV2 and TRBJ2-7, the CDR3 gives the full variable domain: EPEVTQTPSHQVTQMGQEVILRCVPISNHLYFYWYRQILGQKVEFLVSFYNNEISEKSEIFDDQFSVERPDGSNFTLKIRSTKLEDSAMYFCASSEEGQGSYEQYFGPGTRLTVT.

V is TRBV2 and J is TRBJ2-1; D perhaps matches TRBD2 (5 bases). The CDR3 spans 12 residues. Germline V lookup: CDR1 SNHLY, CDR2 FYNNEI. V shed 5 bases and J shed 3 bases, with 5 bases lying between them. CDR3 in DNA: TGTGCCAGCAGTCGGGACTACAATGAGCAGTTCTTC. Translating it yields CASSRDYNEQFF.

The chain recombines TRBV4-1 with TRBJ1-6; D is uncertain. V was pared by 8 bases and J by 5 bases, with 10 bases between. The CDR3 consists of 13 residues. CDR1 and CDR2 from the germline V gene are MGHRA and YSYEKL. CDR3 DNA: TGCGCCAGCTCGCGTGTGGATAATTCACCCCTCCACTTT. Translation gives CASSRVDNSPLHF.

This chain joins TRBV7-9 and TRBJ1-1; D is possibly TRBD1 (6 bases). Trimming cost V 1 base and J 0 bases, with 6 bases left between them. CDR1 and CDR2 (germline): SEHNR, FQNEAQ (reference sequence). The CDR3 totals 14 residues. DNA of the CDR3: TGTGCCAGCAGCTTAGGACAGGTGAACACTGAAGCTTTCTTT. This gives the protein CASSLGQVNTEAFF. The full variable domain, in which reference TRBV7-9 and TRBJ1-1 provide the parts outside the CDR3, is DTGVSQNPRHKITKRGQNVTFRCDPISEHNRLYWYRQTLGQGPEFLTYFQNEAQLEKSRLLSDRFSAERPKGSFSTLEIQRTEQGDSAMYLCASSLGQVNTEAFFGQGTRLTVV.

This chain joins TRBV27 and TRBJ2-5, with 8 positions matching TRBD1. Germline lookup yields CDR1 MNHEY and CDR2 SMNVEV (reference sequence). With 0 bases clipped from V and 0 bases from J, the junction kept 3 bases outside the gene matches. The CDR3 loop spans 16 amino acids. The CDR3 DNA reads TGTGCCAGCAGTTTATCAACAGGGGGGTACCAAGAGACCCAGTACTTC. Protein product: CASSLSTGGYQETQYF.

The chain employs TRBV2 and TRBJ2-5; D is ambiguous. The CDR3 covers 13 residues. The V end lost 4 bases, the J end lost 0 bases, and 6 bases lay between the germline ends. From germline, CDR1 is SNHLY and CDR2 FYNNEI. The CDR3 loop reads CASSGGYQETQYF. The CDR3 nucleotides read TGTGCCAGCAGTGGCGGTTACCAAGAGACCCAGTACTTC.

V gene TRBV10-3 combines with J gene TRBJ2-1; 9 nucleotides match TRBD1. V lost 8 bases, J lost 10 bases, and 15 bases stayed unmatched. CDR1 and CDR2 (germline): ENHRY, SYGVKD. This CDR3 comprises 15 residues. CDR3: CAIGGQGTGIGEQFF. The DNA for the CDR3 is TGTGCCATCGGGGGTCAAGGGACAGGGATTGGGGAGCAGTTCTTC.

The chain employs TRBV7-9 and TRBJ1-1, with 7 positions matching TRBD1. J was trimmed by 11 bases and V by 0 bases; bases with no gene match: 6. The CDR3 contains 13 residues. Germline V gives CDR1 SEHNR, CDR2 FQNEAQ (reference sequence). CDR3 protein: CASSLALDREAFF. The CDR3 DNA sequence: TGTGCCAGCAGCTTAGCATTAGACAGGGAGGCTTTCTTT.

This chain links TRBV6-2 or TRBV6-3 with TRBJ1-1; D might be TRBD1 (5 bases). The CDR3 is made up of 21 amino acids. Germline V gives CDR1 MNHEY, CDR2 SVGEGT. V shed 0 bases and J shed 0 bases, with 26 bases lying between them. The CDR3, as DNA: TGTGCCAGCAGTTACTCTATCTGGGGAGATAACTCAGGGAGGATGAACACTGAAGCTTTCTTT. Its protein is CASSYSIWGDNSGRMNTEAFF.

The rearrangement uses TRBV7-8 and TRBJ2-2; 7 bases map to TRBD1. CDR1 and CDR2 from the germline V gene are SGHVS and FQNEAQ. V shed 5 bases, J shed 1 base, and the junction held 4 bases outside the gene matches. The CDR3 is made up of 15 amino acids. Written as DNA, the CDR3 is TGTGCCAGCAGCCGGGGACAGAGGAACACCGGGGAGCTGTTTTTT. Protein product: CASSRGQRNTGELFF.

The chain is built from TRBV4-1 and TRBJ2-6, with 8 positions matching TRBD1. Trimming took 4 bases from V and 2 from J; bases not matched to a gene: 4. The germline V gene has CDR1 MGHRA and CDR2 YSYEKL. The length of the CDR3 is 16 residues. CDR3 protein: CASSRIQGAGANVLTF. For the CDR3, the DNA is TGCGCCAGCAGCCGCATACAGGGGGCTGGGGCCAACGTCCTGACTTTC.

The CDR3 here is CASSTGTGGFPNTGELFF. In DNA, the CDR3 is TGTGCCAGCAGTACCGGGACAGGGGGGTTTCCGAACACCGGGGAGCTGTTTTTT. The rearrangement uses TRBV7-9 and TRBJ2-2, with 11 bases aligning to TRBD1. Germline V CDR1 and CDR2: SEHNR, FQNEAQ (reference sequence). The V and J ends lost 6 bases and 0 bases, in that order; junction bases with no gene match: 9. The CDR3 is 18 amino acids.